The source of this TCR beta chain is a study of T-cell memory formation after mild COVID-19. The germline V gene has CDR1 SGDLS and CDR2 YYNGEE. The CDR3 runs 15 residues. V lost 0 bases to trimming and J lost 4 bases, with 11 bases between them. Points from the study as a whole: Some clones that responded turned up in pre-infection memory, which suggests that cross-reactive memory joined in.

Remarks on this clonotype: Its antigen is as yet unknown.

TCRdb re-called the 5' RACE reads through MiXCR, storing one row per CDR3 protein. Among approximately 250,000 distinct CDR3 sequences listed, just over 15% were seen once. The sequenced material came from PBMCs or a T cell subset sorted from them (not recorded which). This receptor was taken from an adult woman who had mild COVID-19 (a few samples of this study predate the infection). Cell type and time point are not known. The chain couples TRBV9 to TRBJ2-1, with D tentatively TRBD2 (5 bases). The DNA of the CDR3 is TGTGCCAGCAGCGTAGACAGCGGAGGTTACAATGAGCAGTTCTTC. This encodes CASSVDSGGYNEQFF.